This T cell receptor beta chain is drawn from a study of T cell repertoires in aging, cancer and after chemotherapy. Study overall: The whole study produced a dataset of some 9 million TCR reads.

Study findings and constraints: In healthy donors, age-related TCR diversity loss mainly reflected lost richness. Immunological memory after chemotherapy cannot be judged from the repertoire data.

Germline V gives CDR1 LNHNV, CDR2 YYDKDF (reference sequence). The CDR3 sequence is 16 residues long. Trimming took off 1 base at V and 3 bases at J, with 13 bases between the two ends. Rearranged V-D-J TRB sequences were amplified with a mixed TRB-A/B primer pool. TCRdb used MiXCR to reprocess the multiplex PCR reads, holding one entry per CDR3 protein. Of more than 9,000 distinct CDR3 sequences in the sample, 30% to 40% were seen once. This clonotype was observed a few times. Its antigen remains unidentified. TCR beta rearrangements were amplified from peripheral blood genomic DNA. The sequenced sample was blood. This TCR was recovered from a human donor in good health. V and J are TRBV15 and TRBJ2-1, with a tentative D call TRBD2 (5 bases). The CDR3 region has the DNA TGTGCCACCAGCAGAGCCGGGGTCATGGGCTACAATGAGCAGTTCTTC. Protein sequence: CATSRAGVMGYNEQFF. Full variable domain (remainder filled in from reference TRBV15 and TRBJ2-1): DAMVIQNPRYQVTQFGKPVTLSCSQTLNHNVMYWYQQKSSQAPKLLFHYYDKDFNNEADTPDNFQSRRPNTSFCFLDIRSPGLGDTAMYLCATSRAGVMGYNEQFFGPGTRLTVL.